The table lists the clone carrying this T cell receptor beta chain with a few counts. Profiled with immunoSEQ multiplex PCR; TCRdb holds only in-frame clones, not every one. The sample holds about 480,000 clones; over 75% are singletons and the top ten take roughly an eighth. This specimen comes from a study of shared clonotypes between healthy human individuals. The CDR3 runs 13 residues. Trimming removed 0 bases at V and 7 bases at J, with 9 bases between. Germline CDR1 and CDR2: SGHDN and FVKESK. The chain employs TRBV14 and TRBJ1-2, with D unclear. Source material: PBMCs. The receptor was derived from a woman aged 40 to 55 in good health. Some clones in this sample may be carry-over from other donors' samples. The CDR3 spells CASSQDRESGYTF. CDR3 nucleotides: TGTGCCAGCAGCCAAGATCGGGAGAGTGGCTACACCTTC. The whole variable domain, remainder taken from reference TRBV14 and TRBJ1-2, is EAGVTQFPSHSVIEKGQTVTLRCDPISGHDNLYWYRRVMGKEIKFLLHFVKESKQDESGMPNNRFLAERTGGTYSTLKVQPAELEDSGVYFCASSQDRESGYTFGSGTRLTVV.